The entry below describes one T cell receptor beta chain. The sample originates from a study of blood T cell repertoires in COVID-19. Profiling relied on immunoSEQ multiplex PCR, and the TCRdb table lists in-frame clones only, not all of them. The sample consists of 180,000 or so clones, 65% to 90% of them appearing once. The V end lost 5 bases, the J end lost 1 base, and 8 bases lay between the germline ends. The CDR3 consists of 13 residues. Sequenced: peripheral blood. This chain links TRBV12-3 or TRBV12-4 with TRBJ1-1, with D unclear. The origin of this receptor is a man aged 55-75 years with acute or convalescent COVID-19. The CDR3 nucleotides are TGTGCCAGCAGTCAGAGAGGGAACACTGAAGCTTTCTTT. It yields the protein CASSQRGNTEAFF.